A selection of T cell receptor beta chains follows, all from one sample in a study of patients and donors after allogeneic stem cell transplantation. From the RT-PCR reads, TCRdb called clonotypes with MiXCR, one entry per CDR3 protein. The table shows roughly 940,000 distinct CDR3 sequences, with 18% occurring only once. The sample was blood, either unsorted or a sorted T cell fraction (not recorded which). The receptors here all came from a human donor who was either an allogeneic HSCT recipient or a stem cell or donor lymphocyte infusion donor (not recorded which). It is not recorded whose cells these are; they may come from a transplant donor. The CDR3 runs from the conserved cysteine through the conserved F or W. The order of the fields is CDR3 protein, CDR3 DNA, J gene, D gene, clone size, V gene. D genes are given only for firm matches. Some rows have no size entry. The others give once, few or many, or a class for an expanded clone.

CDR3 protein: CASRGGTSGSQRELFF
CDR3 DNA: TGTGCCAGCAGAGGGGGAACTAGCGGGAGTCAGAGGGAGCTGTTTTTT
J gene: TRBJ2-2
D gene: TRBD2
clone size: few
V gene: TRBV27

CDR3 protein: CASSSEGFEDQPQHF
CDR3 DNA: TGTGCCAGCAGTTCAGAGGGTTTTGAAGATCAGCCCCAGCATTTT
J gene: TRBJ1-5
D gene: .
clone size: few
V gene: TRBV6-5

CDR3 protein: CASSATAGRKTQYF
CDR3 DNA: TGTGCCAGCAGTGCCACAGCGGGAAGGAAGACCCAGTACTTC
J gene: TRBJ2-5
D gene: TRBD2
clone size: .
V gene: TRBV25-1

CDR3 protein: CAISESWTVQETQYF
CDR3 DNA: TGTGCCATCAGTGAGTCCTGGACAGTTCAAGAGACCCAGTACTTC
J gene: TRBJ2-5
D gene: .
clone size: few
V gene: TRBV10-3

CDR3 protein: CSAINREDGTDTQYF
CDR3 DNA: TGCAGTGCTATTAACAGGGAGGATGGCACAGATACGCAGTATTTT
J gene: TRBJ2-3
D gene: .
clone size: many
V gene: TRBV20-1

CDR3 protein: CATSGQGARGVTEAFF
CDR3 DNA: TGTGCCACCAGTGGACAGGGGGCGAGGGGTGTCACTGAAGCTTTCTTT
J gene: TRBJ1-1
D gene: TRBD1
clone size: few
V gene: TRBV24-1

CDR3 protein: CAWSESGRGYEKLFF
CDR3 DNA: TGTGCCTGGAGTGAGTCTGGAAGGGGGTATGAAAAACTGTTTTTT
J gene: TRBJ1-4
D gene: .
clone size: .
V gene: TRBV30

CDR3 protein: CASSLAQGGRAFF
CDR3 DNA: TGTGCCAGCAGCTTAGCCCAGGGTGGAAGGGCTTTCTTT
J gene: TRBJ1-1
D gene: .
clone size: .
V gene: TRBV11-2

CDR3 protein: CASGLVQTQYF
CDR3 DNA: TGTGCTAGTGGTTTGGTACAGACCCAGTACTTC
J gene: TRBJ2-5
D gene: .
clone size: .
V gene: TRBV12-5

CDR3 protein: CSASLAGVTNEQFF
CDR3 DNA: TGCAGTGCTAGTTTAGCGGGAGTTACGAATGAGCAGTTCTTC
J gene: TRBJ2-1
D gene: TRBD2
clone size: .
V gene: TRBV20-1

CDR3 protein: CASRPARRDRGTYEQYF
CDR3 DNA: TGTGCCAGCAGGCCAGCCCGCCGGGACAGGGGAACCTACGAGCAGTACTTC
J gene: TRBJ2-7
D gene: TRBD1
clone size: few
V gene: TRBV6-1

CDR3 protein: CASSQDNRAGHEKLFF
CDR3 DNA: TGCGCCAGCAGCCAAGATAACAGGGCCGGGCATGAAAAACTGTTTTTT
J gene: TRBJ1-4
D gene: .
clone size: few
V gene: TRBV4-1

CDR3 protein: CASSFDDRVGEQYF
CDR3 DNA: TGCGCCAGCAGCTTCGACGACAGGGTGGGCGAGCAGTACTTC
J gene: TRBJ2-7
D gene: TRBD1
clone size: .
V gene: TRBV5-1

CDR3 protein: CASSLRTQYF
CDR3 DNA: TGTGCCAGCAGCCTCCGGACCCAGTACTTC
J gene: TRBJ2-5
D gene: .
clone size: once
V gene: TRBV11-2

CDR3 protein: CASSPRDRGWYGYTF
CDR3 DNA: TGTGCCAGCAGTCCCAGAGACAGGGGATGGTATGGCTACACCTTC
J gene: TRBJ1-2
D gene: TRBD1
clone size: few
V gene: TRBV12-3/TRBV12-4

CDR3 protein: CASSPLAGGLDTQYF
CDR3 DNA: TGTGCCAGCAGCCCATTAGCGGGGGGTCTGGATACGCAGTATTTT
J gene: TRBJ2-3
D gene: TRBD2
clone size: few
V gene: TRBV9

CDR3 protein: CASSSEFDEQFF
CDR3 DNA: TGTGCCAGCAGCTCTGAATTCGACGAACAGTTCTTC
J gene: TRBJ2-1
D gene: .
clone size: .
V gene: TRBV7-9

CDR3 protein: CASSTGPGWNTQYF
CDR3 DNA: TGTGCCAGCAGCACGGGACCCGGCTGGAATACGCAGTATTTT
J gene: TRBJ2-3
D gene: .
clone size: few
V gene: TRBV7-2

CDR3 protein: CASSPRDLRTRNEQFF
CDR3 DNA: TGTGCCAGCAGCCCCCGGGACCTCCGGACTCGGAATGAGCAGTTCTTC
J gene: TRBJ2-1
D gene: .
clone size: few
V gene: TRBV9

CDR3 protein: CASSRTGLGAYNSPLHF
CDR3 DNA: TGTGCCAGCAGCCGGACAGGCCTCGGGGCCTATAATTCACCCCTCCACTTT
J gene: TRBJ1-6
D gene: TRBD1
clone size: few
V gene: TRBV6-1

CDR3 protein: CASSSLLVQESGYTF
CDR3 DNA: TGTGCCAGCAGTTCGCTGCTAGTTCAGGAGAGTGGCTACACCTTC
J gene: TRBJ1-2
D gene: .
clone size: few
V gene: TRBV12-3/TRBV12-4

CDR3 protein: CASSYSMGNTEAFF
CDR3 DNA: TGTGCCAGCAGTTACTCGATGGGGAACACTGAAGCTTTCTTT
J gene: TRBJ1-1
D gene: .
clone size: .
V gene: TRBV6-5

CDR3 protein: CASSWSGTGDSYEQYF
CDR3 DNA: TGCGCCAGCAGCTGGAGTGGGACAGGGGACTCCTACGAGCAGTACTTC
J gene: TRBJ2-7
D gene: TRBD1
clone size: many
V gene: TRBV5-1

CDR3 protein: CASESGPTDTQYF
CDR3 DNA: TGTGCCAGCGAGAGCGGCCCCACAGATACGCAGTATTTT
J gene: TRBJ2-3
D gene: .
clone size: few
V gene: TRBV12-3/TRBV12-4

CDR3 protein: CSARDQWGAGELFF
CDR3 DNA: TGCAGTGCTAGAGATCAATGGGGGGCGGGGGAGCTGTTTTTT
J gene: TRBJ2-2
D gene: .
clone size: .
V gene: TRBV20-1

CDR3 protein: CASKGLGATGELFF
CDR3 DNA: TGTGCCAGCAAGGGGCTCGGGGCCACCGGGGAGCTGTTTTTT
J gene: TRBJ2-2
D gene: .
clone size: .
V gene: TRBV12-3/TRBV12-4

CDR3 protein: CSVYQRQGIPGANVLTF
CDR3 DNA: TGCAGCGTCTACCAAAGACAGGGTATCCCTGGGGCCAACGTCCTGACTTTC
J gene: TRBJ2-6
D gene: TRBD1
clone size: few
V gene: TRBV29-1

CDR3 protein: CASSPTRPVDEQFF
CDR3 DNA: TGTGCCAGCAGCCCGACGAGACCGGTCGATGAGCAGTTCTTC
J gene: TRBJ2-1
D gene: .
clone size: .
V gene: TRBV7-9

CDR3 protein: CSVVRDTSNYGYTF
CDR3 DNA: TGCAGCGTTGTACGGGACACCTCTAACTATGGCTACACCTTC
J gene: TRBJ1-2
D gene: .
clone size: .
V gene: TRBV29-1

CDR3 protein: CASSFTGPTSNQPQHF
CDR3 DNA: TGTGCCAGCAGCTTCACCGGTCCGACTAGCAATCAGCCCCAGCATTTT
J gene: TRBJ1-5
D gene: .
clone size: .
V gene: TRBV7-9

CDR3 protein: CASSQTENSPLHF
CDR3 DNA: TGCGCCAGCAGCCAAACAGAGAATTCACCCCTCCACTTT
J gene: TRBJ1-6
D gene: .
clone size: .
V gene: TRBV4-1

CDR3 protein: CASSLGPAGGYEQYF
CDR3 DNA: TGTGCCAGCAGCTTAGGTCCTGCAGGGGGGTACGAGCAGTACTTC
J gene: TRBJ2-7
D gene: .
clone size: .
V gene: TRBV7-2

CDR3 protein: CASSPGTGLEYGYTF
CDR3 DNA: TGTGCCAGCAGCCCGGGGACAGGGCTAGAGTATGGCTACACCTTC
J gene: TRBJ1-2
D gene: TRBD1
clone size: .
V gene: TRBV7-3

CDR3 protein: CASRGTIAKNIQYF
CDR3 DNA: TGTGCCAGCAGGGGCACCATAGCCAAAAACATTCAGTACTTC
J gene: TRBJ2-4
D gene: .
clone size: .
V gene: TRBV2

CDR3 protein: CSAGIVEQYF
CDR3 DNA: TGCAGTGCTGGAATAGTGGAGCAGTACTTC
J gene: TRBJ2-7
D gene: .
clone size: few
V gene: TRBV20-1

CDR3 protein: CASSLQSNEQFF
CDR3 DNA: TGTGCCAGCAGCCTTCAGTCCAATGAGCAGTTCTTC
J gene: TRBJ2-1
D gene: .
clone size: few
V gene: TRBV7-9

CDR3 protein: CASSSGGRYEQYF
CDR3 DNA: TGTGCCAGCAGCTCCGGAGGGCGATACGAGCAGTACTTC
J gene: TRBJ2-7
D gene: .
clone size: few
V gene: TRBV7-8

CDR3 protein: CASSRSGTRTFYGYTF
CDR3 DNA: TGTGCCAGCAGCCGTTCCGGGACGCGAACCTTCTATGGCTACACCTTC
J gene: TRBJ1-2
D gene: .
clone size: .
V gene: TRBV3-1

CDR3 protein: CATSGAANTGELFF
CDR3 DNA: TGTGCCACCAGTGGGGCAGCGAACACCGGGGAGCTGTTTTTT
J gene: TRBJ2-2
D gene: .
clone size: many
V gene: TRBV24-1

CDR3 protein: CSASGTGNQPQHF
CDR3 DNA: TGCAGCGCCTCCGGGACAGGTAATCAGCCCCAGCATTTT
J gene: TRBJ1-5
D gene: TRBD1
clone size: many
V gene: TRBV20-1